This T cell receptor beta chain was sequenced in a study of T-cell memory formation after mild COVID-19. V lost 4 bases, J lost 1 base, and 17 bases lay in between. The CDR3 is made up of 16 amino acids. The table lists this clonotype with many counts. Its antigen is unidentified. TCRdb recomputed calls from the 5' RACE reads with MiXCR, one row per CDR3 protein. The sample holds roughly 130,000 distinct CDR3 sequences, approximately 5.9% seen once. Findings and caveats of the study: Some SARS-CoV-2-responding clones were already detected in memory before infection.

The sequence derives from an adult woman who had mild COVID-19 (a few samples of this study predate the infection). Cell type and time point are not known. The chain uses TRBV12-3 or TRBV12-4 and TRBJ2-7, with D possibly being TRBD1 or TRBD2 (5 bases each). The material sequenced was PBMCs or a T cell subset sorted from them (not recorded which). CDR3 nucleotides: TGTGCCAGCAGTTCCCACTCTCGGGACCGATCCTACGAGCAGTACTTC. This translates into CASSSHSRDRSYEQYF.